This T cell receptor (beta chain) derives from a study of T cells after somatic rescue of genetic block (dated by TCRdb to about 2020). With regard to the full study: What the study looked at was long-term robustness, specifically in a T-cell system that came about through somatic rescue of a genetic block in T-cell development.

Note on this clone: Its antigen is not yet known. The input lacks base qualities; no much larger clone sits a single base away.

Library construction relied on the immunoSEQ multiplex PCR assay. TCRdb obtained this table from immuneACCESS and retained in-frame rearrangements with V and J assigned. These tables miss some clones; where compared with another copy, unresolved V genes account for less than half of the shortfall, and the remainder is unexplained. The sample table holds some 15,000 clones, of which more than 65% were seen once. In total, the top ten clones hold 14% of the sample. The CDR3 runs 15 amino acids, cysteine and phenylalanine included. Only the CDR3 part of the read is kept: 45 bases, read in frame from the first base. CDR1 and CDR2, looked up from the germline V gene (reference sequence), are SEHNR and FQNEAQ. The V end loses 5 bases and the J end loses 2 bases, and a stretch of 15 bases separates them.

The receptor comes from a boy aged 5-17 years. Sequenced sample: peripheral blood mononuclear cells (PBMCs). The V gene is TRBV7-9 and the J gene is TRBJ2-5; a confident D gene designation cannot be given. The encoded CDR3 is CASSTNTFPQETQYF. The sequenced DNA: TGTGCCAGCAGCACCAATACCTTCCCGCAAGAGACCCAGTACTTC.